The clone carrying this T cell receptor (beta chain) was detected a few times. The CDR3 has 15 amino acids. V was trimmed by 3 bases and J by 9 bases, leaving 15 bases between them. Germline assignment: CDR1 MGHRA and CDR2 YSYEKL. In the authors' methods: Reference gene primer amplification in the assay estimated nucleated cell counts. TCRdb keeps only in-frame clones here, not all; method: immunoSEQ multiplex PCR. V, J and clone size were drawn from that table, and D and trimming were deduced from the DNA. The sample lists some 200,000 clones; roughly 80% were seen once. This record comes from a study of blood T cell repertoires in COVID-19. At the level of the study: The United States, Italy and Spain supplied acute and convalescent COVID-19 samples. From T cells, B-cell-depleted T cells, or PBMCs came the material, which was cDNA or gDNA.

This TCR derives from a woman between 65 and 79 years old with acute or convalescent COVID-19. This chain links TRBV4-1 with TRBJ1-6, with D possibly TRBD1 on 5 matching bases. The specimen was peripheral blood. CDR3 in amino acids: CASSQQGTARSPLHF. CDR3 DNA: TGCGCCAGCAGCCAGCAGGGTACGGCCCGTTCACCCCTCCACTTT.